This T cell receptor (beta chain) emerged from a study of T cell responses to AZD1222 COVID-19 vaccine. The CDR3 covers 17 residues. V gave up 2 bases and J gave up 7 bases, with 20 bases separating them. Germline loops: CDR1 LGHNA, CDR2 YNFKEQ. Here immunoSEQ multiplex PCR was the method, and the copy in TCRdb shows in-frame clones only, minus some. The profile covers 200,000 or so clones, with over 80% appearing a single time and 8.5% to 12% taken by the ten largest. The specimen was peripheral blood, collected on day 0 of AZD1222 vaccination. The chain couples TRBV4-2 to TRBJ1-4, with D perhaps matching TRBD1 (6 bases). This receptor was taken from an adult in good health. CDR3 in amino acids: CASSQPETGGYGEKLFF. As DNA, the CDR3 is TGTGCCAGCAGCCAACCTGAGACCGGGGGCTATGGTGAAAAACTGTTTTTT.